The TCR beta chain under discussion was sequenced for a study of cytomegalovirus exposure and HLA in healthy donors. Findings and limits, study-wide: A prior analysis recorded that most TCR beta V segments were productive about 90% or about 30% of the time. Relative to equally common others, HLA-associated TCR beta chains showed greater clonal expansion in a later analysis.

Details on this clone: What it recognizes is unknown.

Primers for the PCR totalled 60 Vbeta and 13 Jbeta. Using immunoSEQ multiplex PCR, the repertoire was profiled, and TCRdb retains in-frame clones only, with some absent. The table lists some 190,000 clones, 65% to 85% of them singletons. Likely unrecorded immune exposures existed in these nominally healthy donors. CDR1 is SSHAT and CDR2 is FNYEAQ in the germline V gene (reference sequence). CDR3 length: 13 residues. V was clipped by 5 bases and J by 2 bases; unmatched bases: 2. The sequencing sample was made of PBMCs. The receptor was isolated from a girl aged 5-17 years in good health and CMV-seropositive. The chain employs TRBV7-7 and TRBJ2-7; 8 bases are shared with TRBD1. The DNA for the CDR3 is TGTGCCAGCAGCCCACAGGGGGCCTACGAGCAGTACTTC. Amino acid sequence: CASSPQGAYEQYF.